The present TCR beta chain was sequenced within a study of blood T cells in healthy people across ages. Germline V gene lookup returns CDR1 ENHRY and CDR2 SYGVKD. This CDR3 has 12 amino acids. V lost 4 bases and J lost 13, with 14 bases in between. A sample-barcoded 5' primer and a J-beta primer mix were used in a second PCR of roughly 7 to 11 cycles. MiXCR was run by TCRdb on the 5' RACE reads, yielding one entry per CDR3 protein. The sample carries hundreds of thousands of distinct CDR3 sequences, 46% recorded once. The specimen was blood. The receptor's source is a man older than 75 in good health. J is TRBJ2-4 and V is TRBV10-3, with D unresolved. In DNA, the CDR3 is TGTGCCATCAGTGGCAGTTCCAATGAGCAGTACTTC. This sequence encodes CAISGSSNEQYF.